This T cell receptor beta chain comes out of a study of T cell repertoires in cytomegalovirus infection. About the research overall: Through public TCR beta signatures, both CMV infection and matching HLA type were indicated.

This clonotype was counted ten times or more. Its antigen is still unknown. TCRdb re-called the reads with MiXCR, one entry per CDR3 protein. The sample yields 310,000 or so distinct CDR3 sequences, about 26% seen once. Study observations and caveats: The cumulative frequency of public TCR beta families identified carriers of CMV plus the relevant HLA. HLA-C-restricted CMV-specific TCR beta clonotypes were dominant in the ex vivo response.

Germline V gene data show CDR1 as SGHTA and CDR2 as FQGNSA. The CDR3 is made up of 13 amino acids. The V end lost 1 base, the J end lost 2 bases, and 6 bases lay between the germline ends. This TCR was recovered from a human donor in good health (CMV status not recorded). Some clones in this sample may be carry-over from other donors' samples. The chain uses TRBV7-2 and TRBJ2-7; D unresolved. The sample taken for sequencing was PBMCs. The CDR3 region is CASSLVLTYEQYF. The CDR3 DNA reads TGTGCCAGCAGCTTAGTACTAACCTACGAGCAGTACTTC.